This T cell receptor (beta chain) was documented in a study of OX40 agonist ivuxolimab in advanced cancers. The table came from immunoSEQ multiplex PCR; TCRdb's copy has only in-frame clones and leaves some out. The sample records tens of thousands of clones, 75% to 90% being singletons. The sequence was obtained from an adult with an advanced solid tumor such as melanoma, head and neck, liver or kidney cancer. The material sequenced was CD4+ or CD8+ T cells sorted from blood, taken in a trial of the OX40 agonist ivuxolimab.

CDR3 loop: CASSGPGAGGTQYF. The CDR3 DNA is TGTGCCAGCAGTGGACCCGGGGCCGGTGGGACCCAGTACTTC. This chain joins TRBV2 and TRBJ2-5; possibly TRBD1 or TRBD2 for D (5 bases each). With 4 bases removed from V and 7 bases from J, the gap between germline ends came to 16 bases. The CDR3 loop spans 14 amino acids. Germline CDR1 is SNHLY and CDR2 is FYNNEI. Full variable domain (missing parts from reference TRBV2 and TRBJ2-5): EPEVTQTPSHQVTQMGQEVILRCVPISNHLYFYWYRQILGQKVEFLVSFYNNEISEKSEIFDDQFSVERPDGSNFTLKIRSTKLEDSAMYFCASSGPGAGGTQYFGPGTRLLVL.